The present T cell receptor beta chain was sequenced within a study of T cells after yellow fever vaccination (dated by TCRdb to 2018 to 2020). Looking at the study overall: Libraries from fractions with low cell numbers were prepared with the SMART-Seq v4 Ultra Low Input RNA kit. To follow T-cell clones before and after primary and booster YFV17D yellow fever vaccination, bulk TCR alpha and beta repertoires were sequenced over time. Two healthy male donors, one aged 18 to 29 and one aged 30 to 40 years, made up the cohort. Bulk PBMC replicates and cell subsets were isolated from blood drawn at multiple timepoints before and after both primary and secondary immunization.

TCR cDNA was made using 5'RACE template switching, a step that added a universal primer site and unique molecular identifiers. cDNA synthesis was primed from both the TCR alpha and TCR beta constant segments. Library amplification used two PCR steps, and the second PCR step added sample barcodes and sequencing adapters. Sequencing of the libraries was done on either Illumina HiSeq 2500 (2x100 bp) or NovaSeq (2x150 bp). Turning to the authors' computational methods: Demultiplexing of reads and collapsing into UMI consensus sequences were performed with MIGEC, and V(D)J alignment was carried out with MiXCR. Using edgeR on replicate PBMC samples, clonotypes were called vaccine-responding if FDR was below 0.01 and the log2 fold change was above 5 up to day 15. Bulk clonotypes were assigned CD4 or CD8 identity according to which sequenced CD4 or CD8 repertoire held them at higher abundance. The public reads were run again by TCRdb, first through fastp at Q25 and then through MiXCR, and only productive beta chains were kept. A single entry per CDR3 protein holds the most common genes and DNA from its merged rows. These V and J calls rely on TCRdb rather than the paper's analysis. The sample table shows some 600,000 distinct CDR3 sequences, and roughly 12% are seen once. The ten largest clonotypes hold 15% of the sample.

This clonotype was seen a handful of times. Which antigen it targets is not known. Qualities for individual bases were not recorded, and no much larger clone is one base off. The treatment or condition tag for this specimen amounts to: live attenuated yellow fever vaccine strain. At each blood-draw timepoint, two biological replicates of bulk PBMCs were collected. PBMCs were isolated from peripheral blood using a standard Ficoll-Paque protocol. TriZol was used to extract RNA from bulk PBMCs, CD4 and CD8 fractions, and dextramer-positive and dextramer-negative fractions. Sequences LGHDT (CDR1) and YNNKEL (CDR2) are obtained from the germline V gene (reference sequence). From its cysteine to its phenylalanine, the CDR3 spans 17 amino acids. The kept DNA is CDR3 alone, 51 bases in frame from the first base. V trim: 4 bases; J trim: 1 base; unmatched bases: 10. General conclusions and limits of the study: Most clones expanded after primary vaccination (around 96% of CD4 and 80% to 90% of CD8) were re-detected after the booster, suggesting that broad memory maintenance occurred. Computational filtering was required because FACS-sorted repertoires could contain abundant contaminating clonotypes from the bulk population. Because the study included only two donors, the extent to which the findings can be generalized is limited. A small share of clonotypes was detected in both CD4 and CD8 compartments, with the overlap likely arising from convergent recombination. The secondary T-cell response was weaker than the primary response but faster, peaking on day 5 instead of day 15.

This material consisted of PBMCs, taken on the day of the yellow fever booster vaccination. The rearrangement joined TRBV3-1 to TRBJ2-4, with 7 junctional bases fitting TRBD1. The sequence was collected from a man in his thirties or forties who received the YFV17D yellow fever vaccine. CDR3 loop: CASSPNRGAAAKNIQYF. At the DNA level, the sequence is TGTGCCAGCAGCCCTAACAGGGGCGCAGCGGCCAAAAACATTCAGTACTTC.